Described below is a single TCR beta chain sequence and its context. The target antigen is unknown. In the CD4+ fraction, cells were divided into CD45RA+ naive and CD45RA-negative memory subsets. Profiling relied on immunoSEQ multiplex PCR, and the TCRdb table lists in-frame clones only, not all of them. The sample records around 1.5 million clones, 95% to 99% being singletons. The data stem from a study of shared clonotypes between healthy human individuals. Study-level points and caveats: Naive subsets typically showed greater estimated richness than memory subsets. A handful of donors held around 5% of naive CD4 clonotypes in common.

The CDR3 has 15 residues. Germline V gene sequence: CDR1 MDHEN, CDR2 SYDVKM. The V end lost 7 bases, the J end lost 6 bases, and 18 bases lay between the germline ends. Sequencing was carried out using naive CD4+ T cells sorted from blood. Indicated subset: CD45RA+ positively selected. The gene calls are TRBV28 and TRBJ2-2; D is possibly TRBD1 (6 bases). The source is a man aged 30-40 years in good health. For the CDR3, the DNA is TGTGCCAGCAACGGACAGCCGCTAATATCCGGGGAGCTGTTTTTT. Its protein is CASNGQPLISGELFF. Based on the CDR3 plus reference TRBV28 and TRBJ2-2, the full variable domain is DVKVTQSSRYLVKRTGEKVFLECVQDMDHENMFWYRQDPGLGLRLIYFSYDVKMKEKGDIPEGYSVSREKKERFSLILESASTNQTSMYLCASNGQPLISGELFFGEGSRLTVL.